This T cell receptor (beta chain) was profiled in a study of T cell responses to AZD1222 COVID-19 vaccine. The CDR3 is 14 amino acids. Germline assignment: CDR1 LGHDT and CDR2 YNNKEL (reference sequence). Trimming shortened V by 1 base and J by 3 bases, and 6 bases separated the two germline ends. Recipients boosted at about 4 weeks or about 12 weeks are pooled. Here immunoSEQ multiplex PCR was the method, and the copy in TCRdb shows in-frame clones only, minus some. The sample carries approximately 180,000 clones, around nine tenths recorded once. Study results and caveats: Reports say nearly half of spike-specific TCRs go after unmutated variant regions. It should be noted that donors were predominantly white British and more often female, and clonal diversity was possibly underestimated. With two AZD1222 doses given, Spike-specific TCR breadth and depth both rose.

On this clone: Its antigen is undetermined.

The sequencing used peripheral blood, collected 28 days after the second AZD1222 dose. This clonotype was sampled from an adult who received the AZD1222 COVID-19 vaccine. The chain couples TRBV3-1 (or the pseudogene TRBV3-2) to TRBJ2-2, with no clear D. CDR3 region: CASSQGRYTGELFF. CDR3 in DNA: TGTGCCAGCAGCCAAGGACGGTACACCGGGGAGCTGTTTTTT.